Following are 8 T cell receptor beta chains from one sample sequenced in a study of T cell repertoires in cytomegalovirus infection. TCRdb re-called the reads through MiXCR, storing one row per CDR3 protein. This sample has some 680,000 distinct CDR3 sequences, with roughly 36% found just once. Sequencing was done on a sample of PBMCs. The receptors stem from a human donor in good health (CMV status not recorded). Some clones in this sample may be carry-over from other donors' samples.

The chain is built from TRBV5-4 and TRBJ2-5, with D possibly being TRBD1 or TRBD2 (6 bases each). Trimming cost V 4 bases and J 5 bases, with 24 bases left between them. The CDR3 length is 17 residues. The V gene's germline CDR1 is SGHNT and CDR2 YYREEE (reference sequence). The CDR3 nucleotides are TGTGCCAGCAGCCCCTGGGGGGCCTACGGAAAGGAGGAGACCCAGTACTTC. As protein: CASSPWGAYGKEETQYF.

This clonotype was observed a few times. The chain employs TRBV7-9 and TRBJ1-1; TRBD1 is a possible D gene (5 bases). The CDR3 is 16 residues long. Trimming took 4 bases from V and 1 from J, leaving 16 bases between them. Germline V CDR1 and CDR2: SEHNR, FQNEAQ (reference sequence). The CDR3: CASSSRGGRENTEAFF. CDR3 in DNA: TGTGCCAGCAGCTCGCGGGGCGGCCGGGAGAACACTGAAGCTTTCTTT.

In its sample, this clonotype was seen once. This chain uses TRBV2 with TRBJ2-5; TRBD1 agrees at 9 bases. The CDR3 has 16 residues. CDR1 SNHLY and CDR2 FYNNEI come from the germline V gene. V shed 1 base and J 2 bases; nucleotides not matched to a gene: 5. This chain's CDR3 is CASSEGRTGAQETQYF. The CDR3 nucleotides read TGTGCCAGCAGTGAAGGGCGGACAGGGGCTCAAGAGACCCAGTACTTC. Full variable domain (outside the CDR3, taken from reference TRBV2 and TRBJ2-5): EPEVTQTPSHQVTQMGQEVILRCVPISNHLYFYWYRQILGQKVEFLVSFYNNEISEKSEIFDDQFSVERPDGSNFTLKIRSTKLEDSAMYFCASSEGRTGAQETQYFGPGTRLLVL.

This clonotype was seen only a few times. The rearrangement joins TRBV20-1 to TRBJ1-5; 12 nucleotides align to TRBD1. Germline assignment: CDR1 DFQATT and CDR2 SNEGSKA (reference sequence). The ends lost 2 bases at V and 2 bases at J; junction bases unmatched: 10. The CDR3 sequence is 18 residues long. The CDR3 bases are TGCAGTGCTAGAAACCGGGACAGGGGGCTTGTGGGCAATCAGCCCCAGCATTTT. Protein sequence: CSARNRDRGLVGNQPQHF.

This clonotype was seen only a few times. The J gene is TRBJ2-5, the V gene TRBV7-2; TRBD2 aligns across 8 bases. Germline V CDR1 and CDR2: SGHTA, FQGNSA. The V segment lost 3 bases and the J segment 2 bases; nucleotides outside the gene matches: 5. CDR3 length: 15 amino acids. CDR3 in amino acids: CASSFGGGLQETQYF. CDR3 bases: TGTGCCAGCAGCTTTGGCGGGGGGTTACAAGAGACCCAGTACTTC.

The CDR3 reads CASRRIGGTEAFF. As DNA, the CDR3 is TGCGCCAGCAGACGTATAGGGGGGACTGAAGCTTTCTTT. The chain combines TRBV4-3 with TRBJ1-1; possibly TRBD1 for D (6 bases). Germline CDR1 LGHNA, CDR2 YSLEER. The CDR3 length is 13 residues. V lost 6 bases, J lost 5 bases, and 13 bases lay in between.

The chain has TRBV12-3 or TRBV12-4 and TRBJ1-1, with 7 bases lining up with TRBD1. CDR3 length: 16 residues. With 4 bases clipped from V and 3 bases from J, the junction kept 11 bases outside the gene matches. The CDR3 here is CASSSPPGRGHTEAFF. CDR3 DNA sequence: TGTGCCAGCAGTTCCCCCCCGGGGAGGGGGCACACTGAAGCTTTCTTT.

V gene TRBV20-1 combines with J gene TRBJ1-5, with D possibly being TRBD1 (6 bases). V shed 0 bases and J shed 2 bases, with 14 bases lying between them. The CDR3 has 16 residues. CDR1 is DFQATT, CDR2 SNEGSKA, per germline (reference sequence). CDR3 region: CSARDPYRVGNQPQHF. CDR3 coding DNA: TGCAGTGCTAGAGATCCGTACAGGGTTGGCAATCAGCCCCAGCATTTT.